This T cell receptor (beta chain) was found in a study of T cells in Graves' hyperthyroidism and ophthalmopathy. There were TCR beta CDR3 regions amplified from RNA transcripts. A first-round RT-PCR of the TCR CDR3 used the HTBI primer set. Each CDR3 protein is one row after TCRdb ran MiXCR on the multiplex PCR reads. The sample includes some 550,000 distinct CDR3 sequences, less than 25% of them seen just once. Sequenced sample: blood. This clonotype was sampled from a man aged 18-30 years with Graves' hyperthyroidism.

The CDR3 region is CASSLDATSSYEQYF. Written as DNA, the CDR3 is TGCGCCAGCAGCTTGGACGCCACGAGCTCCTACGAGCAGTACTTC. The rearrangement uses TRBV5-1 and TRBJ2-7; D gene uncertain. V was clipped by 0 bases and J by 0 bases, with 10 bases between them. This CDR3 region has 15 residues. Germline lookup yields CDR1 SGHRS and CDR2 YFSETQ.